The clone carrying this T cell receptor beta chain was detected many times. Its specificity is not known. This CDR3 region has 15 residues. Trimming took 0 bases from V and 3 from J, leaving 9 bases between them. In germline, CDR1 is SGHRS, CDR2 YFSETQ. MiXCR, applied by TCRdb to the 5' RACE reads, yields one record per CDR3 protein. The sample has a few hundred thousand distinct CDR3 sequences; around an eighth are singletons. These data belong to a study of T-cell memory formation after mild COVID-19. Study observations and caveats: Contracting CD4+ clones sat mainly in CM and EM; CD8+ in EMRA. Cross-reactive memory apparently joined, as some responding clones appeared in pre-infection memory. CD4+ bias marked clones expanding day 15 to 37, unlike balanced contracting clones.

The source is a man aged 18 to 35 who had mild COVID-19 (a few samples of this study predate the infection). Cell type and time point are not known. Sequencing was performed on PBMCs or a T cell subset sorted from them (not recorded which). The chain carries TRBV5-1 and TRBJ1-4; no clear D. This CDR3 is CASSLVSESNEKLFF. CDR3 sequence (DNA): TGCGCCAGCAGCTTGGTCTCTGAGTCTAATGAAAAACTGTTTTTT.